This TCR beta chain is from a study of T cell responses to AZD1222 COVID-19 vaccine. Background on the study: It was second doses at about 4 or about 12 weeks that were pooled.

TCRdb keeps only in-frame clones here, not all; method: immunoSEQ multiplex PCR. The sample consists of some 120,000 clones, 88% of them appearing once. Concerning this clone itself: Its antigen is undetermined.

CDR1 MNHEY and CDR2 SVGAGI come from the germline V gene. The V gene end was trimmed by 5 bases and the J gene end by 2 bases; junction bases not matched to a gene: 6. CDR3 length: 15 residues. Study-level results: Donors, mostly white British, included more females; clonal diversity was possibly underestimated. Repertoires were obtained solely post-peak T cell response. Compared with day 0, the breadth and depth of the Spike-specific TCR repertoire rose significantly after two doses of AZD1222.

The sample was peripheral blood, taken on day 0 of AZD1222 vaccination. The sequence was obtained from an adult in good health. The chain recombines TRBV6-5 with TRBJ1-5; the match to TRBD1 covers 7 bases. The DNA for the CDR3 is TGTGCCAGCAGTCTTACAGGGGATGGCAATCAGCCCCAGCATTTT. The encoded protein is CASSLTGDGNQPQHF.